The rows below give T cell receptor beta chains drawn from one sample of a study of T cell responses to AZD1222 COVID-19 vaccine. Profiled with immunoSEQ multiplex PCR; TCRdb holds only in-frame clones, not every one. The sample lists some 190,000 clones; about 90% were seen once. The sample here was peripheral blood, taken 28 days after the second AZD1222 dose. These receptors all come from an adult who received the AZD1222 COVID-19 vaccine. Both conserved end residues are part of each CDR3. The D gene is left open where the match is weak. Where a row states a size, it is once, few, many or the class of an expanded clone; other rows omit it.

v_call,d_call,j_call,clone_size,cdr3_nt,cdr3_aa
TRBV9,-,TRBJ2-2,-,TGTGCCAGCAGCGTAGTTGGCACCGGGGAGCTGTTTTTT,CASSVVGTGELFF
TRBV30,TRBD1,TRBJ1-5,-,TGTGCCTGGAGTGAGGGGGCCCACCAGCCCCAGCATTTT,CAWSEGAHQPQHF
TRBV5-1,-,TRBJ1-5,-,TGCGCCAGCAGCTTAGGGACGCCGGAGGACAATCAGCCCCAGCATTTT,CASSLGTPEDNQPQHF
TRBV7-8,-,TRBJ1-1,-,TGTGCCAGCAGCTTAGTGTCTTTAAACACTGAAGCTTTCTTT,CASSLVSLNTEAFF
TRBV23-1,-,TRBJ1-3,-,TGCGCCAGCAGTCAATCTGGGGTCTACCCCGGAAACACCATATATTTT,CASSQSGVYPGNTIYF
TRBV10-1,-,TRBJ2-3,-,TGCGCCAGCAGTGGCCGCACAGATACGCAGTATTTT,CASSGRTDTQYF
TRBV5-4,TRBD1,TRBJ1-1,-,TGTGCCAGCAGCTTGGATTCAGGGGGCACTGAAGCTTTCTTT,CASSLDSGGTEAFF
TRBV5-1,TRBD1,TRBJ1-1,once,TGCGCCAGCAGCTTGGTCCTGGACAGGGTGTCTGAAGCTTTCTTT,CASSLVLDRVSEAFF
TRBV6-2/TRBV6-3,TRBD2,TRBJ2-1,-,TGTGCCAGCAGCACCACTAGCGGGTTCAGTCAGCAGTTCTTC,CASSTTSGFSQQFF
TRBV2,TRBD2,TRBJ2-5,once,TGTGCCGGAGCGGGAGGCGGCTCCCAGTACTTC,CAGAGGGSQYF
TRBV6-5,-,TRBJ2-6,-,TGTGCCAGCAGTTTGGAGGGTACTGGGGCCAACGTCCTGACTTTC,CASSLEGTGANVLTF
TRBV11-1,-,TRBJ1-1,-,TGTGCCAGCAGCCCTGCAGGGTTCACTGAAGCTTTCTTT,CASSPAGFTEAFF
TRBV6-1,-,TRBJ2-5,-,TGTGCCAGCAGTGACGGCGGCACGGTCGAGACCCAGTACTTC,CASSDGGTVETQYF
TRBV3-1/TRBV3-2,-,TRBJ1-1,-,TGTGCCAGCAGCCCGGGGCTGGCTTGCGAAGCTTTCTTT,CASSPGLACEAFF
TRBV12-3/TRBV12-4,-,TRBJ1-1,-,TGTGCCAGCAGCTACCCAGGGATATCTGAAGCTTTCTTT,CASSYPGISEAFF